These 8 T cell receptor beta chains originate from one sample sequenced in a study of shared clonotypes between healthy human individuals (dated by TCRdb to about 2020). The protocol used for the library was the immunoSEQ multiplex PCR assay. In its TCRdb copy, this immuneACCESS table keeps in-frame sequences only and misses some clones. Where compared with another copy, unresolved V genes explain less than half of these, and the others have no known cause. The sample data list about 2.3 million clones, and 80% to 95% of these were observed just once. The ten largest account for under 0.45% of the sample. The sample comprised naive CD4+ T cells from PBMCs. Reading the label with the study, this specimen's cell subset or site is: CD45RA+ positively selected. The source is a man between 18 and 35 years old in good health. Some clones in this sample may be carry-over from other donors' samples.

The V gene is TRBV6-1, the J gene TRBJ1-2; TRBD1 matches at 7 bases. This CDR3 contains 13 residues. CDR1 and CDR2 (germline): MNHNS, SASEGT. Trimming took 7 bases from V and 4 from J; bases not matched to a gene: 6. The chain's CDR3 is CASTPGQLYGYTF. The CDR3 DNA reads as TGTGCCAGCACCCCGGGACAGCTCTATGGCTACACCTTC.

In this sample, this clone turned up once. The chain couples TRBV5-4 to TRBJ2-7; a possible D gene is TRBD1 (6 bases). Germline-derived CDR1 and CDR2 are SGHNT and YYREEE (reference sequence). The CDR3 runs to 13 residues. With 1 base removed from V and 2 bases from J, the gap between germline ends came to 7 bases. For the CDR3, the DNA is TGTGCCAGCAGCTTGACAGGGCCCTACGAGCAGTACTTC. Amino acids: CASSLTGPYEQYF.

The CDR3 DNA follows: TGTGCCAGCAGTGAACTTAGGGGCGGACAGGGTTGGACTGAAGCTTTCTTT. Translating gives CASSELRGGQGWTEAFF. The chain uses TRBV9 and TRBJ1-1; 8 positions agree with TRBD1. The V and J ends lost 5 bases and 5 bases, in that order; junction bases with no gene match: 17. This CDR3 comprises 17 residues. CDR1 is SGDLS and CDR2 is YYNGEE in the germline V gene.

This chain links TRBV19 with TRBJ2-7; 11 nucleotides match TRBD2. CDR1 is LNHDA, CDR2 SQIVND, per germline (reference sequence). The CDR3 loop spans 18 amino acids. V was pared by 10 bases and J by 0 bases, with 17 bases of the junction left unmatched. Written as DNA, the CDR3 is TGTGCCACAACAACCGAGGGGCTAGCGGGAGGAAGCTCCTACGAGCAGTACTTC. Translated: CATTTEGLAGGSSYEQYF.

The J gene is TRBJ2-1, the V gene TRBV5-4; no firm D call. Trimming left V 4 bases short and J 2 bases short, with 10 bases between. The CDR3 has 14 residues. Germline V gene lookup returns CDR1 SGHNT and CDR2 YYREEE (reference sequence). The CDR3 DNA follows: TGTGCCAGCAGCCCGGACCCGACCTACAATGAGCAGTTCTTC. It encodes CASSPDPTYNEQFF.

The gene calls are TRBV6-5 and TRBJ2-3, with D tentatively TRBD2 (7 bases). Germline CDR1 and CDR2: MNHEY and SVGAGI. Trimming shortened V by 5 bases and J by 6 bases, and 18 bases separated the two germline ends. The CDR3 totals 15 residues. The chain's CDR3 is CASSRGALEPDTQYF. The CDR3 DNA sequence: TGTGCCAGCAGTCGGGGGGCCCTCGAACCCGATACGCAGTATTTT.

CDR3 sequence: CASRGTSGRESRTDTQYF. The CDR3 nucleotides are TGTGCCAGCAGAGGGACTAGCGGGAGGGAGAGTAGGACAGATACGCAGTATTTT. The rearrangement uses TRBV2 and TRBJ2-3; TRBD2 aligns across 16 bases. Germline CDR1 and CDR2: SNHLY and FYNNEI. V trimming: 6 bases; J trimming: 3 bases; junction bases outside the gene matches: 9. This CDR3 contains 18 residues. Filled out from reference TRBV2 and TRBJ2-3, the complete variable domain reads EPEVTQTPSHQVTQMGQEVILRCVPISNHLYFYWYRQILGQKVEFLVSFYNNEISEKSEIFDDQFSVERPDGSNFTLKIRSTKLEDSAMYFCASRGTSGRESRTDTQYFGPGTRLTVL.

This chain uses TRBV5-1 with TRBJ2-1; D possibly corresponds to TRBD2 (6 bases). The germline gives CDR1 SGHRS, CDR2 YFSETQ. CDR3 length equals 13 residues. Trimming removed 0 bases at V and 12 bases at J, with 13 bases between. CDR3 region: CASSLVEAGLQFF. CDR3 bases: TGCGCCAGCAGCTTGGTCGAAGCGGGTTTGCAGTTCTTC.